What follows is one TCR beta chain and its context. The antigen is not known. Clinicians diagnosed patients from clinical symptoms, serum thyroxine and TRAb, thyroid ultrasound and orbital computed tomography. From RNA transcripts, TCR beta CDR3 regions were amplified. A first-round RT-PCR of the TCR CDR3 used the HTBI primer set. Using its own MiXCR run on the multiplex PCR reads, TCRdb lists one record per CDR3 protein. The sample lists hundreds of thousands of distinct CDR3 sequences, about 45% occurring once. These data are taken from a study of T cells in Graves' hyperthyroidism and ophthalmopathy. Notes on the study in general: Peripheral blood also featured most of the thyroid clonotypes expanded above 0.001.

The CDR3 has 15 residues. V was pared by 5 bases and J by 3 bases, with 14 bases between. CDR1 and CDR2 from the germline V gene are SGHVS and FNYEAQ. The rearrangement links TRBV7-6 to TRBJ1-5; D is perhaps TRBD1 (6 bases). Sequencing was performed on peripheral blood or thyroid tissue (not recorded which). The TCR was taken from a woman younger than 30 with Graves' hyperthyroidism. The CDR3 protein is CASSPQGHPNQPQHF. As DNA, the CDR3 is TGTGCCAGCAGCCCCCAGGGACACCCCAATCAGCCCCAGCATTTT.